This TCR beta chain was captured in a study of blood T cell repertoires in COVID-19. Study-wide context: Samples taken during acute and convalescent COVID-19 were collected in the United States, Italy and Spain. PBMCs, B-cell-depleted T cells, or T cells provided the cDNA or gDNA that made up the material.

The V gene's germline CDR1 is SGHVS and CDR2 FQNEAQ. The length of the CDR3 is 14 residues. The junction had 4 bases not matched to a gene; V was cut back by 5 bases and J by 3 bases. As processed by the authors: The assay estimated nucleated cells by amplifying reference gene primers. Sequencing was performed with immunoSEQ multiplex PCR; in TCRdb, only in-frame clones are kept and a portion is missing. The V and J calls and clone size are taken from that table; D and trimming were inferred from the DNA. The sample consists of under 150,000 clones, 65% to 90% of them appearing once. This chain joins TRBV7-8 and TRBJ1-3, with 7 bases aligning to TRBD1. This receptor was obtained from a man older than 75 with acute or convalescent COVID-19. The sequenced sample was peripheral blood. The CDR3 region is CASSQTGYGNTIYF. The CDR3 DNA reads TGTGCCAGCAGCCAGACAGGGTATGGAAACACCATATATTTT. The complete variable domain, with remaining parts taken from reference TRBV7-8 and TRBJ1-3, reads GAGVSQSPRYKVAKRGQDVALRCDPISGHVSLFWYQQALGQGPEFLTYFQNEAQLDKSGLPSDRFFAERPEGSVSTLKIQRTQQEDSAVYLCASSQTGYGNTIYFGEGSWLTVV.